Below, 17 T cell receptor beta chains from the same sample are listed, as sequenced in a study of vaccination effects on CD4 cells after COVID-19. Upon completion of 10 to 11 days in culture, CD4+ T cells were isolated. These TCRs are of unknown antigen specificity. Data came from immunoSEQ multiplex PCR; TCRdb stores just in-frame clones and leaves some out. The repertoire has under 40,000 clones, approximately 71% of them found once; the top ten carry 4% to 4.5%. The specimen comprised CD4+ T cells from PBMCs cultured without peptide, sampled before COVID-19 vaccination. The receptors stem from a human donor who received a COVID-19 vaccine.

The CDR3 spells CSVDGQTNTEAFF. CDR3 in DNA: TGCAGCGTTGACGGTCAGACGAACACTGAAGCTTTCTTT. The chain has TRBV29-1 and TRBJ1-1; D gene ambiguous. V was clipped by 3 bases and J by 1 base, with 9 bases between them. Per the germline V gene, CDR1 is SQVTM and CDR2 is ANQGSEA. The CDR3 runs to 13 residues.

This clone has more than one count but fewer than ten. The chain combines TRBV24-1 with TRBJ1-2, with D tentatively TRBD1 (5 bases). V was clipped by 3 bases and J by 4 bases, with 11 bases between them. Germline CDR1 and CDR2: KGHDR and SFDVKD. The CDR3 has 14 residues. CDR3 in amino acids: CATSDRQGLYGYTF. CDR3 in DNA: TGTGCCACCAGTGATCGCCAGGGCCTCTATGGCTACACCTTC.

The genes are TRBV7-9 and TRBJ2-7; D gene uncertain. The CDR3 is 11 residues long. Germline CDR1 and CDR2: SEHNR and FQNEAQ (reference sequence). V was cut by 5 bases and J by 4 bases, with 6 bases left in between. The CDR3 DNA is TGTGCCAGCAGCGAAGCTTACGAGCAGTACTTC. Amino acids: CASSEAYEQYF.

This clone was seen a handful of times. The genes are TRBV19 and TRBJ1-5; 7 positions match TRBD1. The V gene's germline CDR1 is LNHDA and CDR2 SQIVND (reference sequence). The CDR3 has 18 amino acids. Unmatched junction bases numbered 11, after V lost 2 bases and J lost 1 base. CDR3 in amino acids: CASSIYPLDRVSNQPQHF. The CDR3 region has the DNA TGTGCCAGTAGTATATATCCCCTTGACAGGGTAAGCAATCAGCCCCAGCATTTT.

The J gene is TRBJ1-1, the V gene TRBV7-2; 9 bases match TRBD1. The germline V gene encodes CDR1 SGHTA and CDR2 FQGNSA. The CDR3 has 15 amino acids. V was pared by 6 bases and J by 5 bases, with 10 bases of the junction left unmatched. CDR3 coding DNA: TGTGCCAGCAGACCTCCACAGGGGGCGAGGACTGAAGCTTTCTTT. Its translation is CASRPPQGARTEAFF.

The V call is TRBV7-8, the J call TRBJ2-1; D is unresolved. CDR1 and CDR2 from the germline V gene are SGHVS and FQNEAQ. Trimming removed 2 bases at V and 7 bases at J, with 6 bases between. The CDR3 extends over 12 amino acids. CDR3 protein: CASSLHLNEQFF. The CDR3 region has the DNA TGTGCCAGCAGCTTACACTTGAATGAGCAGTTCTTC.

The chain has TRBV3-1 (or the pseudogene TRBV3-2) and TRBJ2-7, with D possibly TRBD2 on 6 matching bases. Per the germline V gene, CDR1 is LGHDT and CDR2 is YNNKEL (reference sequence). V shed 4 bases and J shed 10 bases, with 20 bases lying between them. The CDR3 sequence is 14 residues long. The CDR3 DNA is TGTGCCAGCAGCCCGACCCTAGCGCGTCCAGAACAGTACTTC. It encodes CASSPTLARPEQYF.

In this sample, this clone turned up once. The rearrangement uses TRBV6-1 and TRBJ2-3, with D unclear. With 2 bases removed from V and 4 bases from J, the gap between germline ends came to 10 bases. The germline CDR1 and CDR2 sequences are MNHNS and SASEGT. The CDR3 length is 14 residues. CDR3 DNA: TGTGCCAGCAGTGAATTAGGGTCCTCAGATACGCAGTATTTT. This gives the protein CASSELGSSDTQYF.

The chain is built from TRBV12-3 or TRBV12-4 and TRBJ1-1; 8 bases fit TRBD1. With V trimmed by 6 bases and J by 3 bases, 3 bases remained unmatched. The CDR3 loop spans 13 amino acids. The CDR3 spells CASSPQGDTEAFF. CDR3 bases: TGTGCCAGCAGCCCACAGGGGGACACTGAAGCTTTCTTT.

The chain carries TRBV5-1 and TRBJ2-3, with 9 bases that match TRBD2. The CDR3 is 18 residues long. Looked up from germline, CDR1 is SGHRS and CDR2 is YFSETQ. After removal of 4 bases from V and 5 bases from J, the junction contained 17 bases not matched to a gene. The CDR3 here is CASSPTVAGAVGGDTQYF. The CDR3 nucleotides are TGCGCCAGCAGCCCAACGGTAGCGGGAGCGGTTGGGGGAGATACGCAGTATTTT.

The V call is TRBV6-5, the J call TRBJ2-1; tentative D call: TRBD1 (6 bases). The germline V gene encodes CDR1 MNHEY and CDR2 SVGAGI. V shed 5 bases and J shed 1 base, with 9 bases lying between them. The CDR3 sequence is 14 residues long. In nucleotides, the CDR3 is TGTGCCAGCAGTACAGGGCTATCCTACAATGAGCAGTTCTTC. This translates into CASSTGLSYNEQFF.

V gene TRBV18 combines with J gene TRBJ2-7, with D unclear. CDR3 size: 16 residues. CDR1 and CDR2 (germline): KGHSH, LQKENI. V was trimmed by 4 bases and J by 2 bases, leaving 18 bases between them. CDR3 nucleotides: TGTGCCAGCTCACGAAATCGGGCAGTAGAGCCCTACGAGCAGTACTTC. It encodes CASSRNRAVEPYEQYF.

About this clone: Other DNA sequences of this sample code for an identical CDR3. The rearrangement uses TRBV18 and TRBJ2-7; no clear D gene. With 5 bases removed from V and 4 bases from J, the gap between germline ends came to 6 bases. The germline CDR1 and CDR2 sequences are KGHSH and LQKENI. The CDR3 is made up of 11 amino acids. CDR3: CASSSSYEQYF. For the CDR3, the DNA is TGTGCCAGCTCATCCTCTTACGAGCAGTACTTC.

The chain joins TRBV2 to TRBJ1-1, with 7 bases identical to TRBD1. The germline gives CDR1 SNHLY, CDR2 FYNNEI. The ends lost 1 base at V and 2 bases at J; junction bases unmatched: 4. The CDR3 totals 15 residues. The CDR3 spells CASSEDEGANTEAFF. As DNA, the CDR3 is TGTGCCAGCAGTGAAGACGAGGGGGCCAACACTGAAGCTTTCTTT. Full variable domain (missing parts from reference TRBV2 and TRBJ1-1): EPEVTQTPSHQVTQMGQEVILRCVPISNHLYFYWYRQILGQKVEFLVSFYNNEISEKSEIFDDQFSVERPDGSNFTLKIRSTKLEDSAMYFCASSEDEGANTEAFFGQGTRLTVV.

V usage is TRBV27 and J usage is TRBJ2-7; perhaps TRBD1 as D (6 bases). V was pared by 0 bases and J by 2 bases, with 8 bases between. From germline, CDR1 is MNHEY and CDR2 SMNVEV (reference sequence). CDR3 size: 14 residues. Here the CDR3 reads CASSLSRGTYEQYF. The DNA for the CDR3 is TGTGCCAGCAGTTTATCGAGGGGGACCTACGAGCAGTACTTC.

This clone came up a few times. The rearrangement joins TRBV3-1 (or the pseudogene TRBV3-2) to TRBJ1-6; D is ambiguous. V was cut by 4 bases and J by 13 bases, with 20 bases left in between. This CDR3 has 15 amino acids. Germline lookup yields CDR1 LGHDT and CDR2 YNNKEL (reference sequence). The CDR3 sequence is CASSRLTSRITPLHF. For the CDR3, the DNA is TGTGCCAGCAGCCGCTTGACATCCCGTATTACGCCCCTCCACTTT.

V and J are TRBV6-2 or TRBV6-3 and TRBJ2-7, with 11 nucleotides matching TRBD2. This CDR3 has 17 residues. Germline V gene data show CDR1 as MNHEY and CDR2 as SVGEGT. J gave up 6 bases and V 0 bases, and 10 bases lay outside the gene matches. The DNA of the CDR3 is TGTGCCAGCAGTTACTCGACTAGCGGGACAAAGGGGACCGAGCAGTACTTC. Translated: CASSYSTSGTKGTEQYF.